Listed below are T cell receptor beta chains from one sample, sequenced in a study of shared clonotypes between healthy human individuals. Assay used: immunoSEQ multiplex PCR; TCRdb lists only in-frame clones, some missing. Of over a million clones listed, roughly 96% are singletons. The specimen sequenced was naive CD4+ T cells sorted from blood. These receptors originate from a man between 25 and 39 years old in good health. Each CDR3 is given with its conserved first and last residue. Fields, in order: clone size, V gene, D gene, J gene, CDR3 DNA, CDR3 protein. D genes are given only for firm matches. Size values are once, few and many counts, or a class for expanded clones, and some rows have none.

clone size: -
V gene: TRBV19
D gene: TRBD2
J gene: TRBJ2-2
CDR3 DNA: TGTGCCAGTAGTGGATTCAAGGGGACTAATCCGAACACCGGGGAGCTGTTTTTT
CDR3 protein: CASSGFKGTNPNTGELFF

clone size: -
V gene: TRBV2
D gene: TRBD2
J gene: TRBJ2-7
CDR3 DNA: TGTGCCAGCAGTGAAGCGCTGTTAGCGGGAGACTTGGGCGAGCAGTACTTC
CDR3 protein: CASSEALLAGDLGEQYF

clone size: -
V gene: TRBV6-5
D gene: -
J gene: TRBJ2-2
CDR3 DNA: TGTGCCAGCAGTTACTTTGGCTCGGTACCCGGGGAGCTGTTTTTT
CDR3 protein: CASSYFGSVPGELFF

clone size: -
V gene: TRBV7-6
D gene: -
J gene: TRBJ2-7
CDR3 DNA: TGTGCCAGCAGCCTCTCTTCTGGCCCTATCGGCGAGCAGTACTTC
CDR3 protein: CASSLSSGPIGEQYF

clone size: -
V gene: TRBV13
D gene: TRBD2
J gene: TRBJ2-1
CDR3 DNA: TGTGCCAGCAGCCGCGTTAGCGGGAAATACAATGAGCAGTTCTTC
CDR3 protein: CASSRVSGKYNEQFF

clone size: -
V gene: TRBV28
D gene: -
J gene: TRBJ1-4
CDR3 DNA: TGTGCCAGCAATATAAGAGGTGAAAAACTGTTTTTT
CDR3 protein: CASNIRGEKLFF

clone size: -
V gene: TRBV5-1
D gene: -
J gene: TRBJ2-3
CDR3 DNA: TGCGCCAGCAGCTTGACTTTCCGGGGGACCGTTAGCACAGATACGCAGTATTTT
CDR3 protein: CASSLTFRGTVSTDTQYF

clone size: -
V gene: TRBV4-1
D gene: TRBD1
J gene: TRBJ2-7
CDR3 DNA: TGCGCCAGCAGCCAATCCGGGACAGGGGCCTCCTACGAGCAGTACTTC
CDR3 protein: CASSQSGTGASYEQYF

clone size: -
V gene: TRBV7-2
D gene: -
J gene: TRBJ2-3
CDR3 DNA: TGTGCCAGCAGATGGAGGGGGGCCACAGATACGCAGTATTTT
CDR3 protein: CASRWRGATDTQYF

clone size: -
V gene: TRBV2
D gene: -
J gene: TRBJ2-5
CDR3 DNA: TGTGCCAGCAAGGATGGGGCCTACCGGGAGACCCAGTACTTC
CDR3 protein: CASKDGAYRETQYF

clone size: -
V gene: TRBV9
D gene: -
J gene: TRBJ2-7
CDR3 DNA: TGTGCCAGCAGCGTAGCTCCAGCGGCAACCTACGAGCAGTACTTC
CDR3 protein: CASSVAPAATYEQYF

clone size: -
V gene: TRBV5-1
D gene: -
J gene: TRBJ1-1
CDR3 DNA: TGCGCCAGCAGCGAACCTGGAGGATCGGGAGCTTTCTTT
CDR3 protein: CASSEPGGSGAFF

clone size: -
V gene: TRBV7-9
D gene: -
J gene: TRBJ2-7
CDR3 DNA: TGTGCCAGCAGCAACCGATTTGACCGGGCGAGGGGCTACGAGCAGTACTTC
CDR3 protein: CASSNRFDRARGYEQYF

clone size: -
V gene: TRBV2
D gene: -
J gene: TRBJ1-5
CDR3 DNA: TGTGCCAGCAGTGAACGGTTCTATAGCAATCAGCCCCAGCATTTT
CDR3 protein: CASSERFYSNQPQHF

clone size: -
V gene: TRBV5-1
D gene: -
J gene: TRBJ1-2
CDR3 DNA: TGCGCCAGCAGCCCGGATTGGAACTATGGCTACACCTTC
CDR3 protein: CASSPDWNYGYTF

clone size: -
V gene: TRBV27
D gene: -
J gene: TRBJ2-7
CDR3 DNA: TGTGCCAGCAGTTTAATCGGTGGTTACGAGCAGTACTTC
CDR3 protein: CASSLIGGYEQYF

clone size: -
V gene: TRBV4-2
D gene: TRBD1
J gene: TRBJ2-5
CDR3 DNA: TGTGCCAGCAGCGCCCGGGACACCGGGACAGGAGAGACCCAGTACTTC
CDR3 protein: CASSARDTGTGETQYF

clone size: -
V gene: TRBV2
D gene: TRBD1
J gene: TRBJ2-2
CDR3 DNA: TGTGCCAGCAGTGCAACACAGGGGACGAACACCGGGGAGCTGTTTTTT
CDR3 protein: CASSATQGTNTGELFF

clone size: -
V gene: TRBV5-4
D gene: -
J gene: TRBJ2-5
CDR3 DNA: TGTGCCAGCAGCTTGGAAATAGTCCCCAGACAAGAGACCCAGTACTTC
CDR3 protein: CASSLEIVPRQETQYF

clone size: -
V gene: TRBV30
D gene: -
J gene: TRBJ2-5
CDR3 DNA: TGTGCCTGGAGTGGGGGGCCGGGAGAGACCCAGTACTTC
CDR3 protein: CAWSGGPGETQYF

clone size: few
V gene: TRBV7-9
D gene: TRBD2
J gene: TRBJ2-2
CDR3 DNA: TGTGCCAGCAGCTCAACGACTAGCGGGAGGGCCTCCGGGGAGCTGTTTTTT
CDR3 protein: CASSSTTSGRASGELFF

clone size: -
V gene: TRBV27
D gene: -
J gene: TRBJ2-3
CDR3 DNA: TGTGCCAGCAGAAGGAGTGGGTTGACAGATACGCAGTATTTT
CDR3 protein: CASRRSGLTDTQYF

clone size: once
V gene: TRBV7-9
D gene: TRBD1
J gene: TRBJ2-3
CDR3 DNA: TGTGCCAGCAAGGGGGGACAGGGGATGAGCACAGATACGCAGTATTTT
CDR3 protein: CASKGGQGMSTDTQYF

clone size: -
V gene: TRBV5-1
D gene: -
J gene: TRBJ2-3
CDR3 DNA: TGCGCCAGCAGCTTGGGGGCGCCGGCAGATACGCAGTATTTT
CDR3 protein: CASSLGAPADTQYF

clone size: once
V gene: TRBV2
D gene: -
J gene: TRBJ1-1
CDR3 DNA: TGTGCCAGCAGTACGCATGAGGGGACTGAAGCTTTCTTT
CDR3 protein: CASSTHEGTEAFF

clone size: -
V gene: TRBV18
D gene: -
J gene: TRBJ1-3
CDR3 DNA: TGTGCCAGCTCACCCGACATCATGAGCTCTGGAAACACCATATATTTT
CDR3 protein: CASSPDIMSSGNTIYF